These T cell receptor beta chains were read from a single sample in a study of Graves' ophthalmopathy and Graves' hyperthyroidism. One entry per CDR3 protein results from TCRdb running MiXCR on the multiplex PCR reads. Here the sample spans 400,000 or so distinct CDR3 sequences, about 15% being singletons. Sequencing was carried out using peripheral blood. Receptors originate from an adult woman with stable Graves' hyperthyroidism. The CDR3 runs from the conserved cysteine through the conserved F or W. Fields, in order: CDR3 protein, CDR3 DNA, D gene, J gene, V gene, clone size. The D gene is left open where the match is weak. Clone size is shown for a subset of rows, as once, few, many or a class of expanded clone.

CDR3aa: CSAPSTQLNTEAFF
CDR3nt: TGCAGTGCCCCCAGTACACAATTGAACACTGAAGCTTTCTTT
d_gene: -
j_gene: TRBJ1-1
v_gene: TRBV20-1
abundance: many

CDR3aa: CATSKISGANVLTF
CDR3nt: TGTGCCACCAGCAAAATCTCTGGGGCCAACGTCCTGACTTTC
d_gene: -
j_gene: TRBJ2-6
v_gene: TRBV15
abundance: many

CDR3aa: CSARPGGGLTEAFF
CDR3nt: TGCAGTGCTAGACCGGGGGGCGGTTTAACTGAAGCTTTCTTT
d_gene: -
j_gene: TRBJ1-1
v_gene: TRBV20-1
abundance: -

CDR3aa: CSASPRLAGGVAGELFF
CDR3nt: TGCAGTGCTAGCCCCCGACTAGCGGGAGGGGTTGCCGGGGAGCTGTTTTTT
d_gene: TRBD2
j_gene: TRBJ2-2
v_gene: TRBV20-1
abundance: few

CDR3aa: CASTPPWGQRRVNTEAFF
CDR3nt: TGTGCCAGTACACCACCTTGGGGACAAAGGAGGGTGAACACTGAAGCTTTCTTT
d_gene: -
j_gene: TRBJ1-1
v_gene: TRBV19
abundance: many

CDR3aa: CASSKRTSNTGELFF
CDR3nt: TGTGCCAGCAGTAAAAGGACATCGAACACCGGGGAGCTGTTTTTT
d_gene: -
j_gene: TRBJ2-2
v_gene: TRBV28
abundance: many

CDR3aa: CASFLQETQYF
CDR3nt: TGTGCCAGCTTCCTTCAAGAGACCCAGTACTTC
d_gene: -
j_gene: TRBJ2-5
v_gene: TRBV2
abundance: few

CDR3aa: CATSRPREPQHF
CDR3nt: TGTGCCACCAGCAGGCCCAGGGAGCCCCAGCATTTT
d_gene: -
j_gene: TRBJ1-5
v_gene: TRBV15
abundance: -

CDR3aa: CASSLFSGTGAPYNSPLHF
CDR3nt: TGTGCCAGCAGTTTATTCTCCGGGACAGGGGCCCCTTATAATTCACCCCTCCACTTT
d_gene: TRBD1
j_gene: TRBJ1-6
v_gene: TRBV28
abundance: many

CDR3aa: CASSEVGATGELFF
CDR3nt: TGTGCCAGCAGTGAAGTGGGGGCCACCGGGGAGCTGTTTTTT
d_gene: -
j_gene: TRBJ2-2
v_gene: TRBV6-1
abundance: many

CDR3aa: CASSVTGGLETQYF
CDR3nt: TGTGCCAGCAGCGTTACAGGGGGCCTAGAGACCCAGTACTTC
d_gene: TRBD1
j_gene: TRBJ2-5
v_gene: TRBV9
abundance: many

CDR3aa: CATSDFEAGGNGYTF
CDR3nt: TGTGCCACCAGTGATTTTGAGGCAGGGGGGAATGGCTACACCTTC
d_gene: TRBD1
j_gene: TRBJ1-2
v_gene: TRBV24-1
abundance: many

CDR3aa: CASSQVSSGRSYEQYF
CDR3nt: TGCGCCAGCAGCCAAGTCAGTAGCGGGAGGTCCTACGAGCAGTACTTC
d_gene: TRBD2
j_gene: TRBJ2-7
v_gene: TRBV4-1
abundance: many

CDR3aa: CSVAGTHTEAFF
CDR3nt: TGCAGCGTTGCCGGCACTCACACTGAAGCTTTCTTT
d_gene: -
j_gene: TRBJ1-1
v_gene: TRBV29-1
abundance: many

CDR3aa: CASSMTLDRASYEQYF
CDR3nt: TGTGCCAGCAGTATGACCTTGGACAGGGCCTCCTACGAGCAGTACTTC
d_gene: TRBD1
j_gene: TRBJ2-7
v_gene: TRBV11-2
abundance: few

CDR3aa: CAWQGTLTEAFF
CDR3nt: TGTGCCTGGCAAGGGACCCTCACTGAAGCTTTCTTT
d_gene: -
j_gene: TRBJ1-1
v_gene: TRBV30
abundance: many

CDR3aa: CASRSQGAYEQYF
CDR3nt: TGTGCCAGCAGGTCTCAGGGGGCTTACGAGCAGTACTTC
d_gene: TRBD1
j_gene: TRBJ2-7
v_gene: TRBV2
abundance: many

CDR3aa: CASSPIDRRRFMNTEAFF
CDR3nt: TGTGCCAGCAGTCCTATTGACAGGCGACGTTTCATGAACACTGAAGCTTTCTTT
d_gene: -
j_gene: TRBJ1-1
v_gene: TRBV6-2/TRBV6-3
abundance: many

CDR3aa: CASSYGTGIAGELFF
CDR3nt: TGTGCCAGCAGTTACGGGACAGGGATTGCCGGGGAGCTGTTTTTT
d_gene: TRBD1
j_gene: TRBJ2-2
v_gene: TRBV6-5
abundance: many

CDR3aa: CASSYGTSGTGELFF
CDR3nt: TGTGCCAGCAGTTACGGGACTAGCGGCACCGGGGAGCTGTTTTTT
d_gene: TRBD2
j_gene: TRBJ2-2
v_gene: TRBV6-2/TRBV6-3
abundance: many

CDR3aa: CASRGLAGGRGHEQYF
CDR3nt: TGTGCCAGCAGAGGACTAGCGGGAGGGCGAGGCCACGAGCAGTACTTC
d_gene: TRBD2
j_gene: TRBJ2-7
v_gene: TRBV2
abundance: many

CDR3aa: CASSPRQGFFDEQFF
CDR3nt: TGTGCCAGTAGTCCCAGACAGGGCTTCTTCGATGAGCAGTTCTTC
d_gene: TRBD1
j_gene: TRBJ2-1
v_gene: TRBV19
abundance: few

CDR3aa: CASSRPGQGTYEQYF
CDR3nt: TGTGCCAGCAGTCGTCCGGGACAGGGCACCTACGAGCAGTACTTC
d_gene: TRBD1
j_gene: TRBJ2-7
v_gene: TRBV7-2
abundance: many

CDR3aa: CSAESGTSSYEQYF
CDR3nt: TGCAGTGCCGAAAGCGGGACGAGCTCCTACGAGCAGTACTTC
d_gene: TRBD2
j_gene: TRBJ2-7
v_gene: TRBV20-1
abundance: many

CDR3aa: CASSEARWYERGELFF
CDR3nt: TGTGCCAGCAGTGAAGCGCGGTGGTACGAGAGGGGGGAGCTGTTTTTT
d_gene: -
j_gene: TRBJ2-2
v_gene: TRBV6-1
abundance: few

CDR3aa: CASSRTEYYEQYF
CDR3nt: TGTGCCAGCAGCAGGACGGAATACTACGAGCAGTACTTC
d_gene: -
j_gene: TRBJ2-7
v_gene: TRBV12-3/TRBV12-4
abundance: many

CDR3aa: CSAPRAETQYF
CDR3nt: TGCAGTGCTCCCCGGGCCGAGACCCAGTACTTC
d_gene: -
j_gene: TRBJ2-5
v_gene: TRBV20-1
abundance: once

CDR3aa: CASRERETQYF
CDR3nt: TGTGCCAGCAGAGAAAGGGAGACCCAGTACTTC
d_gene: -
j_gene: TRBJ2-5
v_gene: TRBV12-3/TRBV12-4
abundance: many

CDR3aa: CSAAGGASSSYEQYF
CDR3nt: TGCAGCGCTGCGGGGGGCGCATCCTCCTCCTACGAGCAGTACTTC
d_gene: TRBD2
j_gene: TRBJ2-7
v_gene: TRBV29-1
abundance: many

CDR3aa: CASSSTPRQGEAFF
CDR3nt: TGTGCCAGCAGTTCGACGCCTCGGCAGGGAGAAGCTTTCTTT
d_gene: -
j_gene: TRBJ1-1
v_gene: TRBV6-5
abundance: many

CDR3aa: CASSWGSGNYGYTF
CDR3nt: TGTGCCAGCAGTTGGGGGTCGGGCAACTATGGCTACACCTTC
d_gene: -
j_gene: TRBJ1-2
v_gene: TRBV12-3/TRBV12-4
abundance: many

CDR3aa: CASSSPRRGGNYGYTF
CDR3nt: TGTGCCAGCAGTTCCCCCCGACGAGGGGGTAACTATGGCTACACCTTC
d_gene: -
j_gene: TRBJ1-2
v_gene: TRBV28
abundance: many

CDR3aa: CASSFFGRPNTEAFF
CDR3nt: TGTGCCAGCAGTTTTTTTGGCAGACCGAACACTGAAGCTTTCTTT
d_gene: -
j_gene: TRBJ1-1
v_gene: TRBV6-2/TRBV6-3
abundance: many

CDR3aa: CSARRTDTPYGYTF
CDR3nt: TGCAGTGCTAGAAGGACAGATACCCCCTATGGCTACACCTTC
d_gene: -
j_gene: TRBJ1-2
v_gene: TRBV20-1
abundance: many

CDR3aa: CASSFMDSPNTEAFF
CDR3nt: TGTGCAAGCAGTTTTATGGATAGCCCGAACACTGAAGCTTTCTTT
d_gene: -
j_gene: TRBJ1-1
v_gene: TRBV28
abundance: -

CDR3aa: CASSDTEVYGYTF
CDR3nt: TGTGCCAGCAGTGATACAGAGGTCTATGGCTACACCTTC
d_gene: -
j_gene: TRBJ1-2
v_gene: TRBV6-1
abundance: -

CDR3aa: CSARVGSGRAEAKNIQYF
CDR3nt: TGCAGTGCTAGAGTGGGTAGCGGGAGGGCCGAAGCCAAAAACATTCAGTACTTC
d_gene: TRBD2
j_gene: TRBJ2-4
v_gene: TRBV20-1
abundance: -

CDR3aa: CASKGTEGGELFF
CDR3nt: TGTGCCAGCAAGGGGACAGAGGGCGGGGAGCTGTTTTTT
d_gene: TRBD1
j_gene: TRBJ2-2
v_gene: TRBV11-2
abundance: -

CDR3aa: CASSLHVGTTGELFF
CDR3nt: TGTGCCAGCAGTTTACACGTCGGGACCACCGGGGAGCTGTTTTTT
d_gene: -
j_gene: TRBJ2-2
v_gene: TRBV12-3/TRBV12-4
abundance: many

CDR3aa: CASSTDRHYEQYF
CDR3nt: TGTGCCAGCAGCACGGACAGGCACTACGAGCAGTACTTC
d_gene: TRBD1
j_gene: TRBJ2-7
v_gene: TRBV6-2/TRBV6-3
abundance: -